This entry concerns a single TCR beta chain. The antigen is unknown. These data originate in a study of CD8 T cell repertoires and HIV-1 epitope variants. As for the study in general: Controls included no peptide, Ebola AY9 epitope, and a CMV, EBV, flu pool. Epitopes were three Gag families plus Nef HW9 and YT9.

Survey-depth immunoSEQ sequencing covered TCR beta CDR3 regions. Some clones are missing from TCRdb's copy, which holds only in-frame ones; the method was immunoSEQ multiplex PCR. The profile covers roughly 4,800 clones, with under 75% appearing a single time and roughly 44% taken by the ten largest. The sequencing input was cultured CD8+ T cells derived from PBMCs. The sequence came from a male donor with HIV.

As DNA, the CDR3 is TGTGCCAGTAGTATAGGGGACAGGGGGCGCGACCCTGAAGCTTTCTTT. Residues: CASSIGDRGRDPEAFF. The rearrangement links TRBV19 to TRBJ1-1; 12 bases line up with TRBD1. This CDR3 has 16 residues. Germline loops: CDR1 LNHDA, CDR2 SQIVND (reference sequence). The V gene end was trimmed by 1 base and the J gene end by 6 bases; junction bases not matched to a gene: 6.